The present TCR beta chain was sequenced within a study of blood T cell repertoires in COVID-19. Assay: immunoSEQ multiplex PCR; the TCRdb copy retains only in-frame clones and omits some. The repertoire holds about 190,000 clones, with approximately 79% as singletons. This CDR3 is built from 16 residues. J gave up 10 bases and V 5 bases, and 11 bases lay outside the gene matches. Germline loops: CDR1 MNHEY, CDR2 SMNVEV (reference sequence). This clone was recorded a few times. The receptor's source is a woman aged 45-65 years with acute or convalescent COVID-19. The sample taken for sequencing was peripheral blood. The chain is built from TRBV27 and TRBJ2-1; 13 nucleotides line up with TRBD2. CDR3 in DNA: TGTGCCAGCAGTCTTCCCGGGACTAGCGGGATTGGCGAGCAGTTCTTC. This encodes CASSLPGTSGIGEQFF.